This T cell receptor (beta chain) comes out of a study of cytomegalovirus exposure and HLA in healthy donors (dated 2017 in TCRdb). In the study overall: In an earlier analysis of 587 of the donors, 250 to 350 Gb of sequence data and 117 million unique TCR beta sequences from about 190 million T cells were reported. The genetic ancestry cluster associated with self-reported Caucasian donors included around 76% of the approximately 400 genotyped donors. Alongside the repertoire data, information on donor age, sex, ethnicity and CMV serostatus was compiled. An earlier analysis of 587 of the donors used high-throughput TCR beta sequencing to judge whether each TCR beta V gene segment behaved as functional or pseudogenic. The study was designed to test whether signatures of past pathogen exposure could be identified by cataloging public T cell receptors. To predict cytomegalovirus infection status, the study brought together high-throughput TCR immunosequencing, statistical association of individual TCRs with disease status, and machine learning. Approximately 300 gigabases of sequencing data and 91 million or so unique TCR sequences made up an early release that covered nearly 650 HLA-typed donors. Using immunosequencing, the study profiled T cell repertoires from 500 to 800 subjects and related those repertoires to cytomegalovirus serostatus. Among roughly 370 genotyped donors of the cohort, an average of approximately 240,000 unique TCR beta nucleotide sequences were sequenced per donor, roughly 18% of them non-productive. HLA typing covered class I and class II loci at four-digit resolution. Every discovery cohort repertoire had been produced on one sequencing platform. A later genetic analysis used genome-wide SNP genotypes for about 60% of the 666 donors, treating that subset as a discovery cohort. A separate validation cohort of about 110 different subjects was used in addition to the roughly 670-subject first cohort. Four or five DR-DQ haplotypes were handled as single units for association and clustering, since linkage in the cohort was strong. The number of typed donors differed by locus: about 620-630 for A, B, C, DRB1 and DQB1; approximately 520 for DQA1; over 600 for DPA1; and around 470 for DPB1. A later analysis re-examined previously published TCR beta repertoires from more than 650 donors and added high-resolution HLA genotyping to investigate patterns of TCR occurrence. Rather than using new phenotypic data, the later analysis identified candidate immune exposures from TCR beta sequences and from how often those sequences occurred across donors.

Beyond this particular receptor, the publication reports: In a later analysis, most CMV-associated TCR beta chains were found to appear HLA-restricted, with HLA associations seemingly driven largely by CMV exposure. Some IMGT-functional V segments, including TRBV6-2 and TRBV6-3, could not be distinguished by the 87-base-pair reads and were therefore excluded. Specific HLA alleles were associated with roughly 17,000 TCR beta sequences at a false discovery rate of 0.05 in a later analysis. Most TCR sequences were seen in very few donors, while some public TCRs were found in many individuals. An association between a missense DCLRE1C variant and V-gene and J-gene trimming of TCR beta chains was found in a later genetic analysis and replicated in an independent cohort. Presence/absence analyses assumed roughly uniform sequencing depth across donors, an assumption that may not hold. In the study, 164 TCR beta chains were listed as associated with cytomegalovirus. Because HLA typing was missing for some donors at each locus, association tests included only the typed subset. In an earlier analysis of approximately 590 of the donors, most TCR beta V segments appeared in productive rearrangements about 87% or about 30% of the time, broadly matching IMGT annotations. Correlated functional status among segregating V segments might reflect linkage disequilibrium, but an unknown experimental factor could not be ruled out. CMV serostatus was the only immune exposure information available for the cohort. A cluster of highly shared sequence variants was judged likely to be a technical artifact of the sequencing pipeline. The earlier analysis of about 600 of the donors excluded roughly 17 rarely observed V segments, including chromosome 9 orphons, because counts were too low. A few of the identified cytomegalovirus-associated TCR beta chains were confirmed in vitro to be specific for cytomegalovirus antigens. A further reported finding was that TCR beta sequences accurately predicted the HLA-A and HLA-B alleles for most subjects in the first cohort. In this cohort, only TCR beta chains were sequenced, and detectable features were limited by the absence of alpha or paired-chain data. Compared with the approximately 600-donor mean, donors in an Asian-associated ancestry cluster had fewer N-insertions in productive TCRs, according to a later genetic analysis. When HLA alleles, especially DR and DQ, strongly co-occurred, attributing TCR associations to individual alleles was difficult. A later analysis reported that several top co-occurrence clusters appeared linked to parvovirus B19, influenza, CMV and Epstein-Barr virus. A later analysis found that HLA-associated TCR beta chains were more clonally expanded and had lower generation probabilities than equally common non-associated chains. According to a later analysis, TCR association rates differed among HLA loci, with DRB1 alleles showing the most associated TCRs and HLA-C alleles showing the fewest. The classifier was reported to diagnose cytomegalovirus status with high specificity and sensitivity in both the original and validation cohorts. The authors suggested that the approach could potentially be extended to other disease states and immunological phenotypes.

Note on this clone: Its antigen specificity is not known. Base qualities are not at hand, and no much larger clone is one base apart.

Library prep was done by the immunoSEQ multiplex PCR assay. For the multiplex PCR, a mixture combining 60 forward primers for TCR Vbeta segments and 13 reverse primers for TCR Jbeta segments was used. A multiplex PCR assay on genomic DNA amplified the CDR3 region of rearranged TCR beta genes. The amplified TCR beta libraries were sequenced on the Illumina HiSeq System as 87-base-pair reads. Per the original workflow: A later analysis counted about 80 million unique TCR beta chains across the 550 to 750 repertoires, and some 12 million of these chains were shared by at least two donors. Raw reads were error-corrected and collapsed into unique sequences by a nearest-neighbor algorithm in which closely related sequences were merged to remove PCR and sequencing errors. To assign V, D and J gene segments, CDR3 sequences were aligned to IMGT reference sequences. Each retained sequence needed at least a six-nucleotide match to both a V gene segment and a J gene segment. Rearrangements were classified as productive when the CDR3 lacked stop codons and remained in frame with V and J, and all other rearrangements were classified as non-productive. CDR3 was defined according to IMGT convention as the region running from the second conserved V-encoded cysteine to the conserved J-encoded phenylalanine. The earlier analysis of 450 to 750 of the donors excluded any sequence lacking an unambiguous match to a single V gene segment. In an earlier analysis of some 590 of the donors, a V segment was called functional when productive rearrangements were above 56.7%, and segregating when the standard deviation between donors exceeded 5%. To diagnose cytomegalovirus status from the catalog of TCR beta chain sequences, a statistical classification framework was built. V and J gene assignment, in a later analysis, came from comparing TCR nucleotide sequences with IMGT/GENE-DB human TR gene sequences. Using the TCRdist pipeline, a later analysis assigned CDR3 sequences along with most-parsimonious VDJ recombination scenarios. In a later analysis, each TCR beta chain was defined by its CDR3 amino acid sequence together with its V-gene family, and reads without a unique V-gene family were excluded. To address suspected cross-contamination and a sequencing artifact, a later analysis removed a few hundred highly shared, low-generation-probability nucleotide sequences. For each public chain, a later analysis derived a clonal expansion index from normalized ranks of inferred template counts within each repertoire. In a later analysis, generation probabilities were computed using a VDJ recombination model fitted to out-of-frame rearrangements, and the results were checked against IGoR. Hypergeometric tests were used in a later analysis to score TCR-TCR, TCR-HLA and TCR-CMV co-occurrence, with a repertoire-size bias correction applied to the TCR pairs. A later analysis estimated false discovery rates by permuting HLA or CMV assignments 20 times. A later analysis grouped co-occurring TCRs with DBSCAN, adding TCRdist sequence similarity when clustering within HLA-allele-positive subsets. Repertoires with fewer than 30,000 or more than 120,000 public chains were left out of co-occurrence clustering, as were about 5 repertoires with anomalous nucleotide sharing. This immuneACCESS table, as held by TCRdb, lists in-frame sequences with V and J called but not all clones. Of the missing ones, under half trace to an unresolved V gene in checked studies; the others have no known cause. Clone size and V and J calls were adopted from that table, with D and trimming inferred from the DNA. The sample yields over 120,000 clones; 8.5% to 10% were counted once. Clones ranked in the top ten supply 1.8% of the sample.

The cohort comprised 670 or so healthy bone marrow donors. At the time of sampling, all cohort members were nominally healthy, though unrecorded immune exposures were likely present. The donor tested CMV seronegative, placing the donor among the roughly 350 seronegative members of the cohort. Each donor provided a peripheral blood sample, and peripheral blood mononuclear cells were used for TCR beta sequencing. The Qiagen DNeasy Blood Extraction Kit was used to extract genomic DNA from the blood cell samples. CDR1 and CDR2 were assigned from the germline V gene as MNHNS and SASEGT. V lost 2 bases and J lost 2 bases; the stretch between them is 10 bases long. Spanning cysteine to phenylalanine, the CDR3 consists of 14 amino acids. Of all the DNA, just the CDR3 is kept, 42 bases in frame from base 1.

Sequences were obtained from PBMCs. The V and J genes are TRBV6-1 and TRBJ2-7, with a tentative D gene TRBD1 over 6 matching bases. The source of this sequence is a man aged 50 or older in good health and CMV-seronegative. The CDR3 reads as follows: CASSEPGHTYEQYF. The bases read TGTGCCAGCAGTGAACCGGGACACACCTACGAGCAGTACTTC.